Shown below are 20 T cell receptor beta chains from a single sample sequenced in a study of post-analysis software for immune sequencing data. Study-level points and caveats: Among 5 or 6 TRBV segments more frequent in patients than controls were TRBV5-6, TRBV5-1 and TRBV20-1.

Every TCR beta cDNA library bore unique molecular identifiers. TCRdb re-called the PCR reads with MiXCR, one entry per CDR3 protein. Among under 900,000 distinct CDR3 sequences listed, roughly 58% were seen once. These receptors are not linked to any known antigen. Sequenced: blood. The receptors come from a girl aged 5-17 years with multiple sclerosis.

This chain uses TRBV5-1 with TRBJ2-2; D is perhaps TRBD2 (5 bases). This CDR3 has 16 residues. Trimming stripped 0 bases from V and 5 bases from J, with 14 bases between. Per germline, CDR1 SGHRS and CDR2 YFSETQ. The CDR3 DNA follows: TGCGCCAGCAGCTTGGAAGTCCCTAGCTTAACCGGGGAGCTGTTTTTT. This sequence encodes CASSLEVPSLTGELFF.

This clonotype was detected a few times. This chain uses TRBV7-6 with TRBJ1-4; the D is unclear. Per the germline V gene, CDR1 is SGHVS and CDR2 is FNYEAQ. This CDR3 region has 16 residues. Trimming took 1 base from V and 3 from J, leaving 12 bases between them. CDR3 region: CASSLVRHAANEKLFF. In nucleotides, the CDR3 is TGTGCCAGCAGCTTAGTACGCCACGCCGCTAATGAAAAACTGTTTTTT.

This clonotype was recorded a few times. The chain is built from TRBV20-1 and TRBJ2-5, with D possibly matching TRBD1 (5 bases). This CDR3 is built from 14 residues. CDR1 and CDR2 (germline): DFQATT, SNEGSKA (reference sequence). Trimming cost V 0 bases and J 1 base, with 9 bases left between them. The CDR3 spells CSAREDRVQETQYF. For the CDR3, the DNA is TGCAGTGCTAGAGAAGACAGAGTCCAAGAGACCCAGTACTTC.

This clonotype has a handful of counts. CDR3 bases: TGTGCCAGCAGCTCGTCGATGGGGAAGATGGATGGCTACACCTTC. Encoded protein: CASSSSMGKMDGYTF. The chain is built from TRBV5-5 and TRBJ1-2; no definite D call. The CDR3 contains 15 residues. Deletions cut 3 bases from V and 6 bases from J, with 18 bases between. In germline, CDR1 is SGHKS, CDR2 YYEKEE (reference sequence).

The chain carries TRBV5-1 and TRBJ2-1, with unresolved D. Near its end, the DNA agrees better with TRBJ2-7, so the J call may be wrong. The length of the CDR3 is 18 residues. From germline, CDR1 is SGHRS and CDR2 YFSETQ. The CDR3 protein is CASSFNNATSPSYNEQYF. CDR3 DNA: TGCGCCAGCAGCTTCAATAACGCGACATCCCCTTCCTACAATGAGCAGTACTTC.

The gene calls are TRBV20-1 and TRBJ2-5, with D unclear. V was pared by 3 bases and J by 2 bases, with 16 bases between. The CDR3 consists of 15 residues. Per the germline V gene, CDR1 is DFQATT and CDR2 is SNEGSKA (reference sequence). The CDR3 is CSASSREEEQETQYF. The CDR3 bases are TGCAGTGCTAGTAGTAGGGAAGAAGAACAAGAGACCCAGTACTTC.

This sequence joins TRBV12-3 or TRBV12-4 and TRBJ2-2; 8 bases are shared with TRBD2. Losses at the gene ends were 6 bases for V and 2 bases for J; bases not matched to a gene: 5. This CDR3 contains 15 residues. The DNA of the CDR3 is TGTGCCAGCAGGCTAGCGGGCACTAACACCGGGGAGCTGTTTTTT. Translating gives CASRLAGTNTGELFF.

The V gene is TRBV5-6, the J gene TRBJ2-5; D is perhaps TRBD1 (6 bases). The CDR3 length is 11 residues. Trimming removed 8 bases at V and 11 bases at J, with 16 bases between. In germline, CDR1 is SGHDT, CDR2 YYEEEE. As DNA, the CDR3 is TGTGCCAGTCTCAGGGACAATGAGCAGTACTTC. It codes for CASLRDNEQYF.

The chain is built from TRBV4-1 and TRBJ1-5; D possibly corresponds to TRBD1 (6 bases). With 0 bases removed from V and 3 bases from J, the gap between germline ends came to 12 bases. The CDR3 totals 16 residues. Looked up from germline, CDR1 is MGHRA and CDR2 is YSYEKL. CDR3 protein: CASSQDLDSFNQPQHF. CDR3 sequence (DNA): TGCGCCAGCAGCCAAGATTTGGACAGCTTCAATCAGCCCCAGCATTTT.

The rearrangement links TRBV6-5 to TRBJ1-2; 7 bases align to TRBD1. With 2 bases clipped from V and 3 bases from J, the junction kept 6 bases outside the gene matches. This CDR3 is 15 amino acids long. Germline V CDR1 and CDR2: MNHEY, SVGAGI. This chain's CDR3 is CASSYQTGQYYGYTF. CDR3 nucleotides: TGTGCCAGCAGTTACCAAACGGGACAGTACTATGGCTACACCTTC.

The chain combines TRBV6-4 with TRBJ2-4; 8 nucleotides agree with TRBD1. This CDR3 spans 17 amino acids. The germline CDR1 and CDR2 sequences are MRHNA and SNTAGT. V shed 0 bases and J 3 bases; nucleotides not matched to a gene: 7. Here the CDR3 reads CASSDSTTGAGKNIQYF. CDR3 in DNA: TGTGCCAGCAGTGACTCGACGACAGGGGCGGGCAAAAACATTCAGTACTTC.

The chain couples TRBV21-1 to TRBJ2-3. TRBV21-1 is a pseudogene locus. The CDR3 contains 16 residues. CDR3 nucleotide sequence: TGTGCCAGCAGCAAAGTAAAAGTGGTGGAGATCGAAACGCAGTATTTT. This encodes CASSKVKVVEIETQYF.

This clonotype has only one observation. CDR3 loop: CASSPGQGLAEAFF. The CDR3, as DNA: TGTGCCAGCAGCCCGGGACAGGGCCTCGCTGAAGCTTTCTTT. The chain has TRBV2 and TRBJ1-1, with 9 positions matching TRBD1. This CDR3 region has 14 residues. Germline V lookup: CDR1 SNHLY, CDR2 FYNNEI. The ends lost 6 bases at V and 6 bases at J; junction bases unmatched: 8. Based on the CDR3 plus reference TRBV2 and TRBJ1-1, the full variable domain is EPEVTQTPSHQVTQMGQEVILRCVPISNHLYFYWYRQILGQKVEFLVSFYNNEISEKSEIFDDQFSVERPDGSNFTLKIRSTKLEDSAMYFCASSPGQGLAEAFFGQGTRLTVV.

CDR3 region: CATSRDEGFSGANVLTF. The CDR3 DNA is TGTGCCACCAGCAGAGATGAGGGGTTCTCTGGGGCCAACGTCCTGACTTTC. The rearrangement links TRBV15 to TRBJ2-6; D might be TRBD1 or TRBD2, each matching 5 bases. Germline V gives CDR1 LNHNV, CDR2 YYDKDF (reference sequence). The CDR3 sequence is 17 residues long. V was trimmed by 0 bases and J by 0 bases, leaving 9 bases between them. Full variable domain (outside the CDR3, taken from reference TRBV15 and TRBJ2-6): DAMVIQNPRYQVTQFGKPVTLSCSQTLNHNVMYWYQQKSSQAPKLLFHYYDKDFNNEADTPDNFQSRRPNTSFCFLDIRSPGLGDTAMYLCATSRDEGFSGANVLTFGAGSRLTVL.

This chain joins TRBV20-1 and TRBJ2-7; D uncertain. The germline gives CDR1 DFQATT, CDR2 SNEGSKA (reference sequence). The CDR3 totals 13 residues. Trimming stripped 3 bases from V and 6 bases from J, with 15 bases between. Here the CDR3 reads CSASSSGVSEQYF. DNA for the CDR3: TGCAGTGCTAGCTCTAGTGGGGTGAGCGAGCAGTACTTC.

This chain joins TRBV5-1 and TRBJ1-2; D is possibly TRBD1 (6 bases). Germline CDR1 reads SGHRS; CDR2 reads YFSETQ. Between the trimmed V and J ends, which lost 4 bases and 7 bases, there was a span of 17 bases. The length of the CDR3 is 14 residues. CDR3 region: CASSKEQGPGGYTF. CDR3 nucleotide sequence: TGCGCCAGCAGCAAAGAACAGGGTCCGGGTGGCTACACCTTC.

The rearrangement links TRBV5-1 to TRBJ2-1, with TRBD1 as a possible D gene (6 bases). Trimming removed 2 bases from V and 1 base from J, with 16 bases in between. CDR1 and CDR2 from the germline V gene are SGHRS and YFSETQ. This CDR3 comprises 17 residues. For the CDR3, the DNA is TGCGCCAGCAGCTTCACCGGACAGCGAGGTTCCTACAATGAGCAGTTCTTC. Amino acids: CASSFTGQRGSYNEQFF. The whole variable domain, remainder taken from reference TRBV5-1 and TRBJ2-1, is KAGVTQTPRYLIKTRGQQVTLSCSPISGHRSVSWYQQTPGQGLQFLFEYFSETQRNKGNFPGRFSGRQFSNSRSEMNVSTLELGDSALYLCASSFTGQRGSYNEQFFGPGTRLTVL.

This clonotype came up a few times. The rearrangement joins TRBV5-1 to TRBJ2-3; a weak D match, TRBD1 (5 bases). V dropped 3 bases and J dropped 2 bases, with 19 bases sitting between them. The CDR3 sequence is 17 residues long. Germline V gene data show CDR1 as SGHRS and CDR2 as YFSETQ. The CDR3 nucleotides read TGCGCCAGCAGCTCCGGACACGGCGGAATAATCACAGATACGCAGTATTTT. Its protein product is CASSSGHGGIITDTQYF.

This clonotype was found a few times. The chain combines TRBV24-1 with TRBJ2-3, with no clear D. Germline V CDR1 and CDR2: KGHDR, SFDVKD. CDR3 length equals 15 residues. Trimming left V 4 bases short and J 1 base short, with 11 bases between. CDR3: CATSDTSTGTDTQYF. CDR3 sequence (DNA): TGTGCCACCAGTGACACTTCTACCGGCACAGATACGCAGTATTTT.

The rearrangement joins TRBV5-1 to TRBJ2-1; D possibly uses TRBD1 or TRBD2 (5 bases each). CDR3 length equals 15 residues. Germline CDR1 SGHRS, CDR2 YFSETQ. V lost 2 bases, J lost 1 base, and 10 bases lay in between. The CDR3 is CASSLGDASYNEQFF. CDR3 bases: TGCGCCAGCAGCTTAGGGGACGCGTCCTACAATGAGCAGTTCTTC.